Listed below are T cell receptor beta chains from one sample, sequenced in a study of blood T cell repertoires in COVID-19. Measured with immunoSEQ multiplex PCR; TCRdb has only the in-frame clones, and not every one. The data contain 130,000 to 150,000 clones, 70% to 90% of them singletons. Sequences were obtained from peripheral blood. The receptors derive from a man aged 55 to 70 with active or convalescent COVID-19. Each CDR3 is given with its conserved first and last residue. Fields, in order: J gene, D gene, clone size, V gene, CDR3 protein, CDR3 DNA. The D gene is left open where the match is weak. Clone size is shown for a subset of rows, as once, few, many or a class of expanded clone.

J gene: TRBJ2-5; D gene: NA; clone size: NA; V gene: TRBV28; CDR3 protein: CASSLNNQETQYF; CDR3 DNA: TGTGCCAGCAGTTTGAACAACCAAGAGACCCAGTACTTC
J gene: TRBJ2-3; D gene: TRBD2; clone size: NA; V gene: TRBV18; CDR3 protein: CASSPGGRAFDTQYF; CDR3 DNA: TGTGCCAGCTCACCAGGCGGGAGGGCTTTCGATACGCAGTATTTT
J gene: TRBJ2-2; D gene: TRBD1; clone size: NA; V gene: TRBV5-6; CDR3 protein: CASRLTGLTGELFF; CDR3 DNA: TGTGCCAGCAGACTGACAGGGCTCACCGGGGAGCTGTTTTTT
J gene: TRBJ2-1; D gene: TRBD2; clone size: few; V gene: TRBV29-1; CDR3 protein: CSVPASGTLNEQFF; CDR3 DNA: TGCAGCGTTCCCGCTAGCGGGACCCTCAATGAGCAGTTCTTC
J gene: TRBJ2-4; D gene: NA; clone size: NA; V gene: TRBV7-2; CDR3 protein: CASSPRILVAKNIQYF; CDR3 DNA: TGTGCCAGCAGCCCCAGGATTCTTGTAGCCAAAAACATTCAGTACTTC
J gene: TRBJ2-7; D gene: TRBD1; clone size: NA; V gene: TRBV7-6; CDR3 protein: CASSLPRQGGNEQYF; CDR3 DNA: TGTGCCAGCAGCTTACCGCGACAGGGGGGAAACGAGCAGTACTTC
J gene: TRBJ2-1; D gene: TRBD2; clone size: NA; V gene: TRBV10-3; CDR3 protein: CATLVSGGNNEQFF; CDR3 DNA: TGTGCCACCCTGGTTAGCGGGGGGAACAATGAGCAGTTCTTC
J gene: TRBJ1-2; D gene: NA; clone size: NA; V gene: TRBV4-2; CDR3 protein: CASSRTDVGQGYGYTF; CDR3 DNA: TGTGCCAGCAGCCGCACCGACGTGGGCCAGGGCTATGGCTACACCTTC
J gene: TRBJ2-2; D gene: NA; clone size: NA; V gene: TRBV4-2; CDR3 protein: CASSQDRRQVSGELFF; CDR3 DNA: TGTGCCAGCAGCCAAGATAGGAGACAGGTTAGCGGGGAGCTGTTTTTT
J gene: TRBJ2-7; D gene: NA; clone size: NA; V gene: TRBV7-6; CDR3 protein: CASSEGGFGYEQYF; CDR3 DNA: TGTGCCAGCAGCGAGGGGGGGTTCGGGTACGAGCAGTACTTC
J gene: TRBJ1-3; D gene: NA; clone size: few; V gene: TRBV14; CDR3 protein: CASSQGHYGNTIYF; CDR3 DNA: TGTGCCAGCAGCCAGGGACATTATGGAAACACCATATATTTT
J gene: TRBJ2-1; D gene: NA; clone size: NA; V gene: TRBV10-3; CDR3 protein: CAISAGQWQFF; CDR3 DNA: TGTGCCATCAGTGCTGGACAGTGGCAGTTCTTC
J gene: TRBJ2-7; D gene: NA; clone size: once; V gene: TRBV7-8; CDR3 protein: CASSTRTATYEQYF; CDR3 DNA: TGTGCCAGCAGCACGCGGACAGCCACCTACGAGCAGTACTTC
J gene: TRBJ2-7; D gene: TRBD1; clone size: once; V gene: TRBV5-1; CDR3 protein: CASSFRTGTYEQYF; CDR3 DNA: TGCGCCAGCAGCTTTCGGACAGGGACCTACGAGCAGTACTTC
J gene: TRBJ1-2; D gene: NA; clone size: NA; V gene: TRBV28; CDR3 protein: CASSQGLSNYGYTF; CDR3 DNA: TGTGCCAGCAGTCAGGGATTATCTAACTATGGCTACACCTTC
J gene: TRBJ1-2; D gene: NA; clone size: few; V gene: TRBV19; CDR3 protein: CASKPSLSSGYTF; CDR3 DNA: TGTGCCAGTAAGCCGTCCCTAAGTTCCGGCTACACCTTC
J gene: TRBJ2-1; D gene: NA; clone size: NA; V gene: TRBV27; CDR3 protein: CASSFGQNNEQFF; CDR3 DNA: TGTGCCAGCAGTTTTGGACAGAACAATGAGCAGTTCTTC
J gene: TRBJ1-2; D gene: NA; clone size: NA; V gene: TRBV29-1; CDR3 protein: CSGQRGSDYGYTF; CDR3 DNA: TGCAGCGGCCAAAGGGGCAGTGACTATGGCTACACCTTC
J gene: TRBJ2-7; D gene: NA; clone size: few; V gene: TRBV5-1; CDR3 protein: CASSLSDYEQYF; CDR3 DNA: TGCGCCAGCAGCCTCAGCGACTACGAGCAGTACTTC
J gene: TRBJ2-1; D gene: TRBD2; clone size: NA; V gene: TRBV7-3; CDR3 protein: CASSLTPTSHKFF; CDR3 DNA: TGTGCCAGCAGCTTAACACCGACTAGCCACAAGTTCTTC
J gene: TRBJ1-1; D gene: NA; clone size: NA; V gene: TRBV19; CDR3 protein: CATRGTGSFTEAFF; CDR3 DNA: TGTGCCACTAGGGGTACAGGGTCCTTTACTGAAGCTTTCTTT
J gene: TRBJ1-1; D gene: NA; clone size: once; V gene: TRBV28; CDR3 protein: CASSIPGRGSAEAFF; CDR3 DNA: TGTGCCAGCAGTATACCGGGCCGCGGGAGCGCTGAAGCTTTCTTT
J gene: TRBJ2-1; D gene: TRBD2; clone size: few; V gene: TRBV5-4; CDR3 protein: CASSSPETSPRDEQFF; CDR3 DNA: TGTGCCAGCAGCTCCCCCGAGACTAGCCCTCGTGATGAGCAGTTCTTC
J gene: TRBJ1-2; D gene: NA; clone size: NA; V gene: TRBV6-5; CDR3 protein: CASRLTGNYGYTF; CDR3 DNA: TGTGCCAGCAGGCTAACAGGGAACTATGGCTACACCTTC
J gene: TRBJ1-2; D gene: TRBD1; clone size: NA; V gene: TRBV6-2/TRBV6-3; CDR3 protein: CASSYPTGTYGYTF; CDR3 DNA: TGTGCCAGCAGTTACCCGACAGGGACCTATGGCTACACCTTC
J gene: TRBJ1-1; D gene: NA; clone size: NA; V gene: TRBV7-3; CDR3 protein: CASSSDSSTEAFF; CDR3 DNA: TGTGCCAGCAGCTCAGACAGCTCTACTGAAGCTTTCTTT
J gene: TRBJ1-2; D gene: TRBD1; clone size: NA; V gene: TRBV4-3; CDR3 protein: CASSTRTGDGYTF; CDR3 DNA: TGCGCCAGCAGCACCCGGACAGGGGACGGCTACACCTTC
J gene: TRBJ1-6; D gene: TRBD1; clone size: NA; V gene: TRBV7-9; CDR3 protein: CASSFTLTGDPTPLHF; CDR3 DNA: TGTGCCAGCAGCTTTACTTTGACAGGGGATCCGACACCCCTCCACTTT
J gene: TRBJ2-1; D gene: NA; clone size: NA; V gene: TRBV27; CDR3 protein: CASSLWGGGNEQFF; CDR3 DNA: TGTGCCAGCAGTTTATGGGGAGGGGGCAATGAGCAGTTCTTC
J gene: TRBJ1-6; D gene: NA; clone size: NA; V gene: TRBV9; CDR3 protein: CASSRDGSSYNSPLHF; CDR3 DNA: TGTGCCAGCAGCCGAGACGGGAGCTCCTATAATTCACCCCTCCACTTT
J gene: TRBJ2-3; D gene: NA; clone size: NA; V gene: TRBV5-1; CDR3 protein: CASSTRGRGPTDTQYF; CDR3 DNA: TGCGCCAGCAGCACCCGGGGCAGGGGACCCACAGATACGCAGTATTTT
J gene: TRBJ2-5; D gene: NA; clone size: NA; V gene: TRBV24-1; CDR3 protein: CATSDSPGGQETQYF; CDR3 DNA: TGTGCCACCAGTGATTCCCCCGGAGGCCAAGAGACCCAGTACTTC
J gene: TRBJ1-5; D gene: NA; clone size: NA; V gene: TRBV7-9; CDR3 protein: CASSLVSGGNQPQHF; CDR3 DNA: TGTGCCAGCAGCTTAGTGTCGGGGGGTAATCAGCCCCAGCATTTT
J gene: TRBJ2-1; D gene: TRBD2; clone size: few; V gene: TRBV7-6; CDR3 protein: CASSSRLAGASYNEQFF; CDR3 DNA: TGTGCCAGCAGCTCAAGACTAGCGGGAGCAAGCTACAATGAGCAGTTCTTC
J gene: TRBJ2-7; D gene: NA; clone size: NA; V gene: TRBV9; CDR3 protein: CASSAFGGGRSYEQYF; CDR3 DNA: TGTGCCAGCAGCGCTTTCGGCGGGGGCCGTTCGTACGAGCAGTACTTC
J gene: TRBJ2-5; D gene: TRBD2; clone size: NA; V gene: TRBV11-3; CDR3 protein: CASSPGLAGKGETQYF; CDR3 DNA: TGTGCCAGCAGCCCCGGACTAGCGGGCAAGGGGGAGACCCAGTACTTC
J gene: TRBJ2-3; D gene: NA; clone size: NA; V gene: TRBV29-1; CDR3 protein: CSVEPRGAGSTDTQYF; CDR3 DNA: TGCAGCGTTGAACCCCGGGGGGCAGGGAGCACAGATACGCAGTATTTT
J gene: TRBJ2-7; D gene: TRBD2; clone size: NA; V gene: TRBV28; CDR3 protein: CASSFYRRLAGGNYEQYF; CDR3 DNA: TGTGCCAGCAGTTTCTACCGGAGACTAGCGGGAGGAAACTACGAGCAGTACTTC
J gene: TRBJ2-1; D gene: TRBD2; clone size: NA; V gene: TRBV15; CDR3 protein: CATSRRLAGKGNEQFF; CDR3 DNA: TGTGCCACCAGCAGAAGGCTAGCGGGGAAGGGGAATGAGCAGTTCTTC
J gene: TRBJ1-3; D gene: NA; clone size: NA; V gene: TRBV5-1; CDR3 protein: CASSLTGPSGNTIYF; CDR3 DNA: TGCGCCAGCAGCCTGACAGGACCCTCTGGAAACACCATATATTTT
J gene: TRBJ1-6; D gene: NA; clone size: NA; V gene: TRBV28; CDR3 protein: CASTFGQSPNSPLHF; CDR3 DNA: TGTGCCAGCACCTTCGGACAGAGCCCTAATTCACCCCTCCACTTT
J gene: TRBJ2-5; D gene: NA; clone size: NA; V gene: TRBV11-2; CDR3 protein: CASSLAPGPRGETQYF; CDR3 DNA: TGTGCCAGCAGCTTAGCTCCCGGCCCAAGGGGAGAGACCCAGTACTTC
J gene: TRBJ1-5; D gene: NA; clone size: once; V gene: TRBV2; CDR3 protein: CASGGSQPQHF; CDR3 DNA: TGTGCCAGCGGGGGGAGTCAGCCCCAGCATTTT
J gene: TRBJ2-7; D gene: TRBD2; clone size: NA; V gene: TRBV7-8; CDR3 protein: CASSLEIGRAQYEQYF; CDR3 DNA: TGTGCCAGCAGCTTAGAAATCGGGAGGGCCCAATACGAGCAGTACTTC
J gene: TRBJ1-5; D gene: TRBD1; clone size: once; V gene: TRBV6-5; CDR3 protein: CASSIQGYSNQPQHF; CDR3 DNA: TGTGCCAGCAGTATACAGGGGTATAGCAATCAGCCCCAGCATTTT
J gene: TRBJ2-5; D gene: TRBD2; clone size: NA; V gene: TRBV11-2; CDR3 protein: CASSLTSGGEGTQYF; CDR3 DNA: TGTGCCAGCAGCTTGACTAGCGGGGGGGAGGGGACCCAGTACTTC
J gene: TRBJ2-1; D gene: TRBD1; clone size: NA; V gene: TRBV7-3; CDR3 protein: CASSRTGGWNEQFF; CDR3 DNA: TGTGCCAGCAGCCGCACAGGGGGATGGAATGAGCAGTTCTTC
J gene: TRBJ2-6; D gene: TRBD1; clone size: NA; V gene: TRBV30; CDR3 protein: CAWLGQEYLLGRANVLTF; CDR3 DNA: TGTGCCTGGCTGGGACAGGAATACCTACTGGGGAGGGCCAACGTCCTGACTTTC
J gene: TRBJ2-7; D gene: TRBD2; clone size: NA; V gene: TRBV6-2/TRBV6-3; CDR3 protein: CASSHSTGLAGVSEQYF; CDR3 DNA: TGTGCCAGCAGTCACTCGACGGGTTTAGCGGGAGTAAGCGAGCAGTACTTC
J gene: TRBJ1-4; D gene: TRBD1; clone size: NA; V gene: TRBV2; CDR3 protein: CASSRGTGLEKLFF; CDR3 DNA: TGTGCCAGCAGTAGGGGGACAGGGCTTGAAAAACTGTTTTTT
J gene: TRBJ2-3; D gene: TRBD2; clone size: NA; V gene: TRBV11-2; CDR3 protein: CATQTSGTDTQYF; CDR3 DNA: TGTGCCACCCAGACTAGCGGCACAGATACGCAGTATTTT
J gene: TRBJ2-1; D gene: NA; clone size: NA; V gene: TRBV7-3; CDR3 protein: CASSLSPSDPSLPNEQFF; CDR3 DNA: TGTGCCAGCAGCTTATCGCCTAGCGACCCGTCCTTGCCCAATGAGCAGTTCTTC